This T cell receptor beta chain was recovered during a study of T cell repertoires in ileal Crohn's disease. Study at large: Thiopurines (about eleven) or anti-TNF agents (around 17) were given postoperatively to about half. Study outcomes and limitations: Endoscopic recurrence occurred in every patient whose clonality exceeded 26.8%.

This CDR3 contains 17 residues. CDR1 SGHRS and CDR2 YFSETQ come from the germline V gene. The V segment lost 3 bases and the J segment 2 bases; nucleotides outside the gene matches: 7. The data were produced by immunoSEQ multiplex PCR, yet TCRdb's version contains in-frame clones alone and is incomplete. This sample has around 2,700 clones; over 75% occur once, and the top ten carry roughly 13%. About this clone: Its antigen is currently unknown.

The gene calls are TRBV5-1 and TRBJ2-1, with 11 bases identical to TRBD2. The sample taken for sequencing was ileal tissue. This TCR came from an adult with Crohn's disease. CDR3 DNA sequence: TGCGCCAGCAGCTACGTACCTAGCGGGAGGACCTACAATGAGCAGTTCTTC. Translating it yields CASSYVPSGRTYNEQFF.